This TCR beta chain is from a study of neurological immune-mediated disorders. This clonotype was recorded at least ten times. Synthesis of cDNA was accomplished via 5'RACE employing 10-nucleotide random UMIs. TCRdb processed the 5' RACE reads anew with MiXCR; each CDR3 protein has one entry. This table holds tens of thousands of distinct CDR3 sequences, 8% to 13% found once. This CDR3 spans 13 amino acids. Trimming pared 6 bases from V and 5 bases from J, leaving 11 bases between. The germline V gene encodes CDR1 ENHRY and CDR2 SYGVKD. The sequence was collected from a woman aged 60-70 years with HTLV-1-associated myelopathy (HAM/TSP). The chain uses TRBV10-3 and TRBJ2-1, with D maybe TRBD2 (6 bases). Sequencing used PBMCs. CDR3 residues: CAIRGLANNEQFF. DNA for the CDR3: TGTGCCATCAGGGGACTGGCGAACAATGAGCAGTTCTTC.